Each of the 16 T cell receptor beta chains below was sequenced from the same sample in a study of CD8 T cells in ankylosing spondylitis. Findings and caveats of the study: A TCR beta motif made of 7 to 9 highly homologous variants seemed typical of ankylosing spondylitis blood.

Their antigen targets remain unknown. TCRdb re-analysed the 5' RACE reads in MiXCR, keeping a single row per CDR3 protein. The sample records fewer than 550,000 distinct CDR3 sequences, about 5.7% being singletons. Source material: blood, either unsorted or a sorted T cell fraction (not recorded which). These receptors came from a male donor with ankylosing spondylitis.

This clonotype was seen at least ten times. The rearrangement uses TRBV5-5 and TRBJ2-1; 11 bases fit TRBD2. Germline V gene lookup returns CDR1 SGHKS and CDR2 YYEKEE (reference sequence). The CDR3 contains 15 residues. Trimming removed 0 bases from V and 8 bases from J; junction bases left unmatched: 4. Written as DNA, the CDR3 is TGTGCCAGCAGCTTGGTTGGACTAGCGGGCCATGAGCAGTTCTTC. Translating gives CASSLVGLAGHEQFF.

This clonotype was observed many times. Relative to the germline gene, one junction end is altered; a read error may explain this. The DNA for the CDR3 is TGTGCCAGCCGTTTTCTCCGGAATAGTCATGAAAAACTGTTTTTT. Translation gives CASRFLRNSHEKLFF. This chain joins TRBV28 and TRBJ1-4; D unresolved. Germline CDR1 and CDR2: MDHEN and SYDVKM. The CDR3 loop spans 15 amino acids.

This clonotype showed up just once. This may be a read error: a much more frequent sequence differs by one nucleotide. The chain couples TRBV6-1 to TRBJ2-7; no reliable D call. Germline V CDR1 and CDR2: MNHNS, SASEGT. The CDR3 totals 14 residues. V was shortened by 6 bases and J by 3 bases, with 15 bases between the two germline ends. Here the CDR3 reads CASRDLDDLYEQYF. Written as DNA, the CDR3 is TGTGCCAGCAGGGACCTAGACGATCTCTACGAGCAGTACTTC.

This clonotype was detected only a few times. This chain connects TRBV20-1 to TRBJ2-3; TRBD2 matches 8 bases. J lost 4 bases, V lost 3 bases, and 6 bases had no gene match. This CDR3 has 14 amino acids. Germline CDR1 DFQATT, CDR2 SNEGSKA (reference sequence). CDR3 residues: CSARRAGVPDTQYF. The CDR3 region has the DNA TGCAGTGCTAGGAGAGCGGGGGTTCCAGATACGCAGTATTTT.

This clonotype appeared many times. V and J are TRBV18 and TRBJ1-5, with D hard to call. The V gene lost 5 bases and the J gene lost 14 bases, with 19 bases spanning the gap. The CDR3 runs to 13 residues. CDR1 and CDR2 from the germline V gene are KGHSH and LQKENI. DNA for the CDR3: TGTGCCAGCTCAAGGGCAGGAAACGAGCTCGAGCATTTT. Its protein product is CASSRAGNELEHF.

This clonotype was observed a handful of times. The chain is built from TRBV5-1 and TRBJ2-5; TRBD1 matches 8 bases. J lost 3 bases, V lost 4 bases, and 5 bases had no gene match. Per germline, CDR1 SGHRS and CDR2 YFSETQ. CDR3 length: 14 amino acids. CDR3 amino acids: CASSVADREETQYF. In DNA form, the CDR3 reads TGCGCCAGCAGCGTGGCGGACAGGGAAGAGACCCAGTACTTC.

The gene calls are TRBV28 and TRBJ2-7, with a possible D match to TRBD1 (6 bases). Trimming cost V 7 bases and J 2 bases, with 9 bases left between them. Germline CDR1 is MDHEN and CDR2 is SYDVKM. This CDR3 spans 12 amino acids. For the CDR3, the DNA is TGTGCCAGCACCAAGGGGGCCTACGAGCAGTACTTC. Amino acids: CASTKGAYEQYF.

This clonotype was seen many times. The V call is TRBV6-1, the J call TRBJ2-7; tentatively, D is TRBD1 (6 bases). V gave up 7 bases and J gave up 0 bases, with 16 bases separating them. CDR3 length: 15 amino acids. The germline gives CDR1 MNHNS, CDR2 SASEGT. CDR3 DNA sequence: TGTGCCAGCACTGGACAGAACTCAAGCTCCTACGAGCAGTACTTC. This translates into CASTGQNSSSYEQYF.

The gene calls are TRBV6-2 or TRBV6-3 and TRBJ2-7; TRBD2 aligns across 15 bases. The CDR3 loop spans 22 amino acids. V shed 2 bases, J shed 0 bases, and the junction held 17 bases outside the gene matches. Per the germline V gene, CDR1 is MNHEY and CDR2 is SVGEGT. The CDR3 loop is CASSYPSGLAGGLHPTSYEQYF. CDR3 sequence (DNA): TGTGCCAGCAGTTACCCTTCCGGACTAGCGGGAGGGCTCCACCCTACCTCCTACGAGCAGTACTTC.

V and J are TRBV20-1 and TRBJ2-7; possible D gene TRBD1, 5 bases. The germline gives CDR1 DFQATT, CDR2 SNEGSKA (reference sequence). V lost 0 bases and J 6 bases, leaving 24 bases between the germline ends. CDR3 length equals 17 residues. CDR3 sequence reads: CSARDPGQGGFSAEQYF. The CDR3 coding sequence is TGCAGTGCTAGAGATCCCGGGCAGGGTGGGTTTTCGGCCGAGCAGTACTTC.

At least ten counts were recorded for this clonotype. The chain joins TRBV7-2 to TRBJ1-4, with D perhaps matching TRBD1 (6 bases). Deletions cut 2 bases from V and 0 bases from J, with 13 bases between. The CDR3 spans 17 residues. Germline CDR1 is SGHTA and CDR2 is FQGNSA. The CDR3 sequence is CASSLWLQGPTNEKLFF. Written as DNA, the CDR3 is TGTGCCAGCAGCTTATGGCTACAGGGCCCAACTAATGAAAAACTGTTTTTT.

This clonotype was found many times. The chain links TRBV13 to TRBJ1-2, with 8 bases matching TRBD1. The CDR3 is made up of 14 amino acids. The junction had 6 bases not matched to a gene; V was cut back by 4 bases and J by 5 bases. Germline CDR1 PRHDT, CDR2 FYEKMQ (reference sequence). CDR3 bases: TGTGCCAGCAGCTCGACAGGGGAAGCGTATGGCTACACCTTC. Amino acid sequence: CASSSTGEAYGYTF.

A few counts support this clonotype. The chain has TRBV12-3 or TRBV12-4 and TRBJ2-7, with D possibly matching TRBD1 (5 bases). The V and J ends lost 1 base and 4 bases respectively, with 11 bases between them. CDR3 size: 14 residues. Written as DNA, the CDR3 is TGTGCCAGCAGTTTAGATGGGGCGCTATACGAGCAGTACTTC. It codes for CASSLDGALYEQYF.

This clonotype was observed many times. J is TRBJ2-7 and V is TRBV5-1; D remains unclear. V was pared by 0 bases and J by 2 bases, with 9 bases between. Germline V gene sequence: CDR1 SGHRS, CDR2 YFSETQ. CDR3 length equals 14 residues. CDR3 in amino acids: CASSLVGDPYEQYF. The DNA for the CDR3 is TGCGCCAGCAGCTTGGTCGGCGACCCCTACGAGCAGTACTTC.

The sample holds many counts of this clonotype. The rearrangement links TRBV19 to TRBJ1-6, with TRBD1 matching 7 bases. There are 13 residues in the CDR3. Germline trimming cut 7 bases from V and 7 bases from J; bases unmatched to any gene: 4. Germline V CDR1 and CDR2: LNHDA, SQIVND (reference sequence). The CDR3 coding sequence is TGTGCCAGTATACGGGACAGAAATTCACCCCTCCACTTT. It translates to CASIRDRNSPLHF. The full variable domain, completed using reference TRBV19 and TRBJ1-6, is DGGITQSPKYLFRKEGQNVTLSCEQNLNHDAMYWYRQDPGQGLRLIYYSQIVNDFQKGDIAEGYSVSREKKESFPLTVTSAQKNPTAFYLCASIRDRNSPLHFGNGTRLTVT.

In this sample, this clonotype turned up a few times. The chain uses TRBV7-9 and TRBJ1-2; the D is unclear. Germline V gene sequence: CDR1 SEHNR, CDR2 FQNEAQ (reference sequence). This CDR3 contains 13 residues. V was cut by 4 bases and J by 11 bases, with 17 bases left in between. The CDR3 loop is CASSSRTAQRYTF. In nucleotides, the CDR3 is TGTGCCAGCAGCTCAAGGACGGCGCAAAGGTACACCTTC.